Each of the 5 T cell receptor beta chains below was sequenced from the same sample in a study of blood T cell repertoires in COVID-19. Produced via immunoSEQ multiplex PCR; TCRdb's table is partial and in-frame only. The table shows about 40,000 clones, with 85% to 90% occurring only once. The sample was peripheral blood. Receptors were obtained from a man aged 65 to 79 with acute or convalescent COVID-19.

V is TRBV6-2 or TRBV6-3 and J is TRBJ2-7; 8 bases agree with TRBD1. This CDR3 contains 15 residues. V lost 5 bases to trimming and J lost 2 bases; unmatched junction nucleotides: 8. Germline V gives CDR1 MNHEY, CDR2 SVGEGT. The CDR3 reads CASSTDRVAPYEQYF. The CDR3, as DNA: TGTGCCAGCAGTACGGACAGGGTAGCCCCCTACGAGCAGTACTTC.

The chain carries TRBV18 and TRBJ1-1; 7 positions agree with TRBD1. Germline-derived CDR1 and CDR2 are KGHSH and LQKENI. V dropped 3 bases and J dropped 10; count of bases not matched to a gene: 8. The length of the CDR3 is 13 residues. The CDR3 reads CASSPLEGAGAFF. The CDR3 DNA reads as TGTGCCAGCTCACCGTTAGAGGGGGCCGGAGCTTTCTTT.

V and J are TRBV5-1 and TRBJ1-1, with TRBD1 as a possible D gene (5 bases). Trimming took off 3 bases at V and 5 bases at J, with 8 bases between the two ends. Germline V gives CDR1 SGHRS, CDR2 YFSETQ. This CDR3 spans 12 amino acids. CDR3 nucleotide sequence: TGCGCCAGCAGCTACGGGGGAACTGAAGCTTTCTTT. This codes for CASSYGGTEAFF.

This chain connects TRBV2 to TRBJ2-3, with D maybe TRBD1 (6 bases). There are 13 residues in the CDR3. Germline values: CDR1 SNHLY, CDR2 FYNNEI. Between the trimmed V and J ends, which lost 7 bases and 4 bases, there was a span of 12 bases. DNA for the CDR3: TGTGCCAGCAACCCCAGGGGTGCAGATACGCAGTATTTT. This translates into CASNPRGADTQYF.

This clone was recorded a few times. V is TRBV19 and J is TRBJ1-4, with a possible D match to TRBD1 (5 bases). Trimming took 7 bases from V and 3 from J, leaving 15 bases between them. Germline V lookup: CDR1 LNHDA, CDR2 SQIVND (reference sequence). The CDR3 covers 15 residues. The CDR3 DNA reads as TGTGCCAGTATGGGGGGAGGAACCGCTAATGAAAAACTGTTTTTT. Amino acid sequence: CASMGGGTANEKLFF.